Shown below are 6 T cell receptor beta chains from a single sample sequenced in a study of cytomegalovirus exposure and HLA in healthy donors. Amplification used 60 Vbeta primers and 13 Jbeta primers. Profiled with immunoSEQ multiplex PCR; TCRdb holds only in-frame clones, not every one. The sample shows about 80,000 clones, roughly 75% of them seen only once. Specimen: PBMCs. The receptor set was obtained from a woman in her 40s in good health and CMV-seronegative.

The genes are TRBV4-3 and TRBJ2-7, with D possibly TRBD2 on 6 matching bases. Germline V gene sequence: CDR1 LGHNA, CDR2 YSLEER. The CDR3 is 14 residues long. V was trimmed by 0 bases and J by 7 bases, leaving 13 bases between them. For the CDR3, the DNA is TGCGCCAGCAGCCAAGATTGGGGGGTTGGTGAGCAGTACTTC. The encoded protein is CASSQDWGVGEQYF.

The V and J genes are TRBV30 and TRBJ1-3; D is unresolved. From germline, CDR1 is GTSNPN and CDR2 SVGIG (reference sequence). This CDR3 is 12 amino acids long. V was trimmed by 1 base and J by 4 bases, leaving 5 bases between them. CDR3 amino acids: CAWSGEGNTIYF. In nucleotides, the CDR3 is TGTGCCTGGAGTGGCGAGGGAAACACCATATATTTT.

The genes are TRBV10-3 and TRBJ1-2; a possible D gene is TRBD1 (5 bases). Germline CDR1 ENHRY, CDR2 SYGVKD. Trimming left V 0 bases short and J 7 bases short, with 12 bases between. The CDR3 runs 14 residues. CDR3 amino acids: CAISESRSGGGYTF. DNA for the CDR3: TGTGCCATCAGTGAGTCCCGTTCCGGGGGTGGCTACACCTTC.

The chain has TRBV5-4 and TRBJ1-5; 8 nucleotides line up with TRBD1. The CDR3 extends over 15 amino acids. V gave up 4 bases and J gave up 5 bases; unmatched junction bases: 8. Germline V gene lookup returns CDR1 SGHNT and CDR2 YYREEE (reference sequence). CDR3 sequence: CASSRTPTGDQPQHF. Here the CDR3 DNA reads TGTGCCAGCAGCCGAACGCCGACAGGGGATCAGCCCCAGCATTTT.

The CDR3 DNA sequence: TGTGCCAGTAGTATCGATTTTAGCTCCTACAATGAGCAGTTCTTC. It yields the protein CASSIDFSSYNEQFF. The chain has TRBV19 and TRBJ2-1; D gene unclear. Trimming removed 3 bases at V and 0 bases at J, with 9 bases between. Per germline, CDR1 LNHDA and CDR2 SQIVND (reference sequence). The CDR3 is 15 residues long.

This sequence joins TRBV27 and TRBJ1-5; no reliable D call. Trimming left V 8 bases short and J 0 bases short, with 11 bases between. The germline V gene has CDR1 MNHEY and CDR2 SMNVEV (reference sequence). This CDR3 is built from 14 residues. The CDR3 reads CASAPVISNQPQHF. The CDR3, as DNA: TGTGCCAGCGCCCCAGTGATTAGCAATCAGCCCCAGCATTTT.